One T cell receptor (beta chain) is described in this entry. The data are from a study of blood T cell repertoires in COVID-19. As for the study in general: Italy, Spain and the United States were the sources of the convalescent and acute COVID-19 samples. T cells, B-cell-depleted T cells, or PBMCs supplied cDNA or gDNA.

Original analysis: Scientists estimated how many nucleated cells there were by amplifying reference gene primers. Here immunoSEQ multiplex PCR was the method, and the copy in TCRdb shows in-frame clones only, minus some. That table supplies the V and J calls and clone size; D and trimming were determined from the DNA. This sample has about 150,000 clones, with approximately 84% found just once. Germline V lookup: CDR1 MNHEY, CDR2 SMNVEV (reference sequence). Losses at the gene ends were 5 bases for V and 6 bases for J; bases not matched to a gene: 5. CDR3 length equals 13 residues. Sequenced material: peripheral blood. The TCR was taken from a woman older than 75 with acute or convalescent COVID-19. The chain is built from TRBV27 and TRBJ1-2, with TRBD1 matching 8 bases. The CDR3 nucleotides read TGTGCCAGCAGTCCCAACAGGGGGGATGGCTACACCTTC. It encodes CASSPNRGDGYTF.